These 24 T cell receptor beta chains were all obtained from the same sample, sequenced in a study of T cell clonotyping in hematopoietic cell transplantation. The data were produced by immunoSEQ multiplex PCR, yet TCRdb's version contains in-frame clones alone and is incomplete. This table has about 7,700 clones, around 94% appearing once. The starting material was peripheral blood mononuclear cells, obtained 30 days after allogeneic stem cell transplant. The receptor source for this set is a male patient aged 55 to 69 who had an allogeneic stem cell transplant from an unrelated donor, so T cells may come from the graft donor. Some clones in this sample may be carry-over from other donors' samples.

This clone was found a few times. V usage is TRBV5-4 and J usage is TRBJ2-1; D is possibly TRBD2 (6 bases). CDR3 length: 17 amino acids. Germline CDR1 and CDR2: SGHNT and YYREEE (reference sequence). The V and J ends lost 0 bases and 11 bases respectively, with 24 bases between them. The CDR3 bases are TGTGCCAGCAGCTTGGGGGTTTTGGACGGGAGAAGACCGAAGCAGTTCTTC. This codes for CASSLGVLDGRRPKQFF.

The chain carries TRBV19 and TRBJ1-2; TRBD1 matches 8 bases. Trimming cost V 11 bases and J 4 bases; bases outside gene matches: 18. The CDR3 consists of 16 residues. Germline V CDR1 and CDR2: LNHDA, SQIVND (reference sequence). CDR3 residues: CAGAYLGTGSAYGYTF. The CDR3 nucleotides read TGTGCCGGGGCCTACCTAGGGACAGGTTCGGCCTATGGCTACACCTTC.

This chain connects TRBV2 to TRBJ2-2, with 7 bases fitting TRBD1. V shed 4 bases and J 4 bases; nucleotides not matched to a gene: 6. Germline V gives CDR1 SNHLY, CDR2 FYNNEI. The CDR3 sequence is 15 residues long. In DNA form, the CDR3 reads TGTGCCAGCAGTGTCGACAGGGTGGGCACCGGGGAGCTGTTTTTT. This gives the protein CASSVDRVGTGELFF.

V is TRBV7-2 and J is TRBJ1-2; D possibly corresponds to TRBD1 (6 bases). This CDR3 comprises 16 residues. V lost 3 bases and J lost 2, with 16 bases in between. Germline V lookup: CDR1 SGHTA, CDR2 FQGNSA. CDR3 nucleotides: TGTGCCAGCAGCTTCGGGACACCCTCTCTGAACTATGGCTACACCTTC. Amino acids: CASSFGTPSLNYGYTF. Variable domain in full (rest from reference TRBV7-2 and TRBJ1-2): GAGVSQSPSNKVTEKGKDVELRCDPISGHTALYWYRQSLGQGLEFLIYFQGNSAPDKSGLPSDRFSAERTGGSVSTLTIQRTQQEDSAVYLCASSFGTPSLNYGYTFGSGTRLTVV.

The chain joins TRBV4-2 to TRBJ1-2; 8 nucleotides align to TRBD1. V shed 4 bases, J shed 0 bases, and the junction held 4 bases outside the gene matches. Looked up from germline, CDR1 is LGHNA and CDR2 is YNFKEQ. The CDR3 loop spans 15 amino acids. The CDR3 here is CASSPTGGSNYGYTF. The CDR3 bases are TGTGCCAGCAGCCCAACAGGGGGATCTAACTATGGCTACACCTTC.

This rearrangement joins TRBV5-6 to TRBJ1-5; D unresolved. Germline-derived CDR1 and CDR2 are SGHDT and YYEEEE. The ends were cut back, 2 bases at V and 11 bases at J, with 5 bases in the middle. This CDR3 contains 10 residues. The CDR3 nucleotides are TGTGCCAGCAGCTTACGAGCCCAGCATTTT. Amino acids: CASSLRAQHF.

By share of the sample, this clone is medium-sized. The rearrangement links TRBV4-1 to TRBJ2-7; tentative D call: TRBD1 (6 bases). Trimming cost V 4 bases and J 0 bases, with 16 bases left between them. CDR1 is MGHRA, CDR2 YSYEKL, per germline. This CDR3 region has 16 residues. The CDR3 loop reads CASSPLTGPNSYEQYF. In nucleotides, the CDR3 is TGCGCCAGCAGCCCCTTGACAGGTCCCAACTCCTACGAGCAGTACTTC.

The rearrangement links TRBV2 to TRBJ2-7; 8 nucleotides line up with TRBD1. CDR3 size: 18 residues. Losses at the gene ends were 6 bases for V and 1 base for J; bases not matched to a gene: 17. The germline V gene encodes CDR1 SNHLY and CDR2 FYNNEI. This chain's CDR3 is CASRAFGTGSGPSYEQYF. In DNA form, the CDR3 reads TGTGCCAGCAGGGCCTTCGGGACAGGCTCCGGGCCATCCTACGAGCAGTACTTC. Filled out from reference TRBV2 and TRBJ2-7, the complete variable domain reads EPEVTQTPSHQVTQMGQEVILRCVPISNHLYFYWYRQILGQKVEFLVSFYNNEISEKSEIFDDQFSVERPDGSNFTLKIRSTKLEDSAMYFCASRAFGTGSGPSYEQYFGPGTRLTVT.

V usage is TRBV6-1 and J usage is TRBJ1-3, with D possibly TRBD1 on 6 matching bases. From germline, CDR1 is MNHNS and CDR2 SASEGT. V was cut by 7 bases and J by 0 bases, with 13 bases left in between. CDR3 length equals 15 residues. The CDR3: CASTFDRSSGNTIYF. The DNA of the CDR3 is TGTGCCAGCACCTTCGACAGGAGCTCTGGAAACACCATATATTTT.

The table lists this clone with a count of one. This rearrangement joins TRBV20-1 to TRBJ2-3; D ambiguous. CDR3 length: 11 amino acids. CDR1 is DFQATT and CDR2 is SNEGSKA in the germline V gene (reference sequence). The germline V and J ends were trimmed by 6 bases and 0 bases, with 4 bases remaining between them. CDR3 residues: CSATSTDTQYF. In DNA, the CDR3 is TGCAGTGCAACTAGCACAGATACGCAGTATTTT.

The chain couples TRBV28 to TRBJ2-7, with 13 bases fitting TRBD2. Germline-derived CDR1 and CDR2 are MDHEN and SYDVKM. Trimming at V came to 5 bases and at J to 0 bases, leaving 16 bases not matched to a gene. CDR3 length equals 20 residues. CDR3 residues: CASSHVLFGTSGDSSYEQYF. CDR3 in DNA: TGTGCCAGCAGTCATGTCCTGTTCGGGACTAGCGGGGACAGCTCCTACGAGCAGTACTTC.

This clone was detected once. The chain employs TRBV7-9 and TRBJ2-7; D might be TRBD2 (5 bases). Per germline, CDR1 SEHNR and CDR2 FQNEAQ (reference sequence). There are 15 residues in the CDR3. V was cut by 5 bases and J by 1 base, with 15 bases left in between. This chain's CDR3 is CASSTRSTGSYEQYF. The CDR3 coding sequence is TGTGCCAGCAGCACACGGTCTACGGGGTCCTACGAGCAGTACTTC.

The V and J genes are TRBV5-1 and TRBJ1-1; maybe TRBD1 (6 bases). The CDR3 is 14 residues long. Between the trimmed V and J ends, which lost 4 bases and 3 bases, there was a span of 13 bases. Germline V gene data show CDR1 as SGHRS and CDR2 as YFSETQ. This chain's CDR3 is CASSKEYRDTEAFF. CDR3 DNA: TGCGCCAGCAGCAAAGAATACAGGGACACTGAAGCTTTCTTT.

The V gene is TRBV6-5, the J gene TRBJ2-5; 9 nucleotides line up with TRBD1. The ends lost 5 bases at V and 5 bases at J; junction bases unmatched: 0. The CDR3 length is 12 residues. Germline assignment: CDR1 MNHEY and CDR2 SVGAGI. CDR3 region: CASSGQGETQYF. In DNA, the CDR3 is TGTGCCAGCAGTGGACAGGGGGAGACCCAGTACTTC.

The chain joins TRBV28 to TRBJ1-2; 7 bases align to TRBD1. The CDR3 sequence is 13 residues long. In germline, CDR1 is MDHEN, CDR2 SYDVKM. V trimming: 5 bases; J trimming: 4 bases; junction bases outside the gene matches: 4. The CDR3 protein is CASSPRGIYGYTF. The CDR3 bases are TGTGCCAGCAGTCCCAGGGGGATCTATGGCTACACCTTC.

This chain connects TRBV5-8 to TRBJ2-7; either TRBD1 or TRBD2 may supply D (6 bases each). The V gene's germline CDR1 is SGHTS and CDR2 YDEGEE. Trimming shortened V by 4 bases and J by 2 bases, and 16 bases separated the two germline ends. The CDR3 sequence is 15 residues long. In nucleotides, the CDR3 is TGTGCCAGCAGCCGGAGGGGGGCGGGCGCCTACGAGCAGTACTTC. This codes for CASSRRGAGAYEQYF.

The J gene is TRBJ1-1, the V gene TRBV6-1; D is uncertain. The CDR3 has 12 residues. CDR1 is MNHNS and CDR2 is SASEGT in the germline V gene. The V end was cut by 6 bases, the J end by 4 bases, with 9 bases between. The CDR3, as DNA: TGTGCCAGCAGGCCTGGTGGCACTGAAGCTTTCTTT. Translating gives CASRPGGTEAFF.

This chain connects TRBV6-5 to TRBJ2-7, with 8 positions matching TRBD2. Per the germline V gene, CDR1 is MNHEY and CDR2 is SVGAGI. The trim removed 5 bases at V and 6 bases at J, leaving 9 bases unmatched. The CDR3 runs 14 residues. The chain's CDR3 is CASSGGWAGGEQYF. DNA of the CDR3: TGTGCCAGCAGTGGAGGTTGGGCGGGAGGCGAGCAGTACTTC.

The chain couples TRBV27 to TRBJ2-3; 12 positions agree with TRBD2. The CDR3 sequence is 15 residues long. Germline CDR1 and CDR2: MNHEY and SMNVEV (reference sequence). J gave up 4 bases and V 6 bases, and 5 bases lay outside the gene matches. The CDR3 protein is CASRLAGGPADTQYF. In DNA, the CDR3 is TGTGCCAGCAGGCTAGCGGGAGGGCCGGCAGATACGCAGTATTTT.

V usage is TRBV4-3 and J usage is TRBJ1-3; 10 bases map to TRBD1. Germline values: CDR1 LGHNA, CDR2 YSLEER. The CDR3 runs 17 residues. The ends lost 2 bases at V and 6 bases at J; junction bases unmatched: 10. CDR3 DNA sequence: TGCGCCAGCAGCCAAACTCCGGGACAGGGGCAAGAAAACACCATATATTTT. Translating gives CASSQTPGQGQENTIYF.

The J gene is TRBJ2-5, the V gene TRBV7-6, with 7 bases fitting TRBD1. This CDR3 is built from 14 residues. J gave up 2 bases and V 4 bases, and 4 bases lay outside the gene matches. Germline values: CDR1 SGHVS, CDR2 FNYEAQ. The CDR3 DNA reads TGTGCCAGCAGCTCGGGACAGTATCAAGAGACCCAGTACTTC. Its translation is CASSSGQYQETQYF.

The chain carries TRBV19 and TRBJ1-3; 12 positions agree with TRBD1. Per germline, CDR1 LNHDA and CDR2 SQIVND (reference sequence). V gave up 5 bases and J gave up 4 bases; unmatched junction bases: 9. The CDR3 runs 17 residues. The CDR3 DNA reads as TGTGCCAGTAGTCCACCGGGACAGGGGGCACGAGGAAACACCATATATTTT. Translated, it gives CASSPPGQGARGNTIYF.

This chain uses TRBV28 with TRBJ1-2, with TRBD1 identical over 10 bases. From germline, CDR1 is MDHEN and CDR2 SYDVKM. The CDR3 has 15 amino acids. Unmatched junction bases numbered 8, after V lost 8 bases and J lost 2 bases. CDR3 sequence: CASCRDRGWNYGYTF. The CDR3 DNA follows: TGTGCCAGCTGCCGGGACAGGGGTTGGAACTATGGCTACACCTTC.

The count of this clone is one. The chain uses TRBV4-3 and TRBJ2-6, with 11 bases fitting TRBD2. Germline V gene lookup returns CDR1 LGHNA and CDR2 YSLEER. With V trimmed by 4 bases and J by 0 bases, 5 bases remained unmatched. The CDR3 runs to 18 residues. CDR3 amino acids: CASSPRLAGPSGANVLTF. The CDR3, as DNA: TGCGCCAGCAGCCCAAGACTAGCGGGACCCTCTGGGGCCAACGTCCTGACTTTC.